The present T cell receptor (beta chain) was sequenced within a study of tumor-infiltrating lymphocytes in oesophageal squamous cell carcinoma. The CDR3 extends over 15 amino acids. V was pared by 3 bases and J by 5 bases, with 6 bases of the junction left unmatched. The germline V gene has CDR1 SGHRS and CDR2 YFSETQ. TCRdb fed the PCR reads into MiXCR, producing one record per CDR3 protein. The sample gives tens of thousands of distinct CDR3 sequences, about 35% of which show up once; 15% to 20% is in the top ten. Sequencing was performed on esophageal tumor tissue. The sequence was collected from a female donor with esophageal squamous cell carcinoma. The chain combines TRBV5-1 with TRBJ2-5, with 11 bases identical to TRBD1. CDR3 protein: CASSSAGTGGETQYF. The CDR3 DNA follows: TGCGCCAGCAGCTCCGCCGGGACAGGGGGGGAGACCCAGTACTTC.